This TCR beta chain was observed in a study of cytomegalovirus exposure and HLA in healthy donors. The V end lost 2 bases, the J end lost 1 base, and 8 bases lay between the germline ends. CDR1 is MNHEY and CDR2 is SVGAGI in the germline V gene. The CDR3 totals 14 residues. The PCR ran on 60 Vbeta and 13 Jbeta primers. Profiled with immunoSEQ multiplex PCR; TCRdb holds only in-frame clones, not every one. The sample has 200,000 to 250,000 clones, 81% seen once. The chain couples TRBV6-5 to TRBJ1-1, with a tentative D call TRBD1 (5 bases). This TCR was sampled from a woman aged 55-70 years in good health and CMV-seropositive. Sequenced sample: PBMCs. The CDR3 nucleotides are TGTGCCAGCAGTTACCGCGACAGGAACACTGAAGCTTTCTTT. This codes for CASSYRDRNTEAFF.